This T cell receptor beta chain is from a study of T cell responses to AZD1222 COVID-19 vaccine (dated by TCRdb to the early 2020s). Turning to the overall study: A total of under 250 trial participants underwent TCR sequencing, of whom nearly 210 had received two doses of AZD1222 and about 26 had received two doses of the MenACWY control vaccine. Enrollment into the trials was organized by age into subgroups of 18-55, 56-69 and 70-plus years, and those subgroups contained roughly 140, 27 and 60 TCR-sequenced participants, respectively. What the study reported, not specific to this receptor: A significant rise in spike-specific TCR breadth and depth was observed after two AZD1222 doses relative to day 0 and relative to MenACWY recipients. No day 14 peak-response samples were available, so repertoires were characterized only after the peak T cell response. CD4 TCRs associated with the vaccine covered the entire spike protein, and the dominant responses were in regions 160-218 and 743-854. The 56-69-year group was small, and its depth increase did not reach significance, likely because of low power. Nearly half of unique spike-specific TCRs reportedly recognized epitopes outside regions mutated in the B.1.351 and B.1.1.7 variants. Only 5 to 7 AZD1222 recipients were SARS-CoV-2 seropositive at baseline, limiting conclusions about previously exposed vaccinees. Participants were mostly white British, with more females than males. The authors suggested clonal diversity may have been underestimated.

The time point label, as the study defines it: about 28 days (+/-7) after the second vaccine dose. AZD1222 recipients with second doses at about 4 weeks or about 12 weeks were pooled, because spike-specific TCR depth and breadth did not differ between schedules. Samples from vaccinated people were obtained from the UK trials COV001 and COV002, which included a single-blind randomized controlled phase 2/3 trial of AZD1222 (ChAdOx1 nCoV-19) in healthy adults. Trial participant PBMC samples were collected at day 0 and day 28 after the second dose for TCRbeta chain sequencing. The CDR3 regions of human TCRbeta chains were subjected to immunosequencing. The original pipeline was this. Repertoire TCRs were checked for matches against a reference library of SARS-CoV-2-specific TCRs that had been generated using the MIRA antigen-specificity platform. Breadth was defined as the fraction of unique TCRs that were SARS-CoV-2-associated, and depth was defined as the fraction of total T cells that were SARS-CoV-2-associated. Each spike-specific TCR was assigned to its reactive spike region and to a CD4 or CD8 class using the MIRA data. Log10-transformed breadth and depth values were compared by one-way ANOVA with Sidak's multiple comparisons tests. TCRdb re-hosts the immuneACCESS table, in-frame sequences only. Its copies lack some clones; in the studies checked, an unresolved V gene accounts for under half of them, and the cause for the rest is not known. V and J calls plus clone size are reproduced from that table; the DNA served to infer D and trimming. Counted in this sample were 55,000 to 65,000 clones; 70% to 80% of them appeared once. 5% of the sample belongs to the ten largest clones.

As for this clone: This receptor's antigen is unknown. The sample holds no much larger clone one base away, and base qualities are not on file.

The sequence came from an adult who received the AZD1222 COVID-19 vaccine. The specimen was peripheral blood, collected 28 days after the second AZD1222 dose.

Read as DNA, the sequence is TGTGCCAGCAAGTGGGGTAACACTGAAGCTTTCTTT. Its protein is CASKWGNTEAFF. Recombination linked TRBV28 to TRBJ1-1, with the identity of the D gene unclear. The CDR3 goes from the cysteine to the phenylalanine over 12 residues. The sequence is cut down to CDR3 DNA, 36 bases in frame from base 1. The CDR1 and CDR2 encoded by the germline V gene are MDHEN and SYDVKM. Relative to germline, V is 7 bases shorter and J is 2 bases shorter, with 8 bases between their ends.